This T cell receptor (beta chain) was obtained from a study of T cells after yellow fever vaccination. CDR1 and CDR2 (germline): SGHDT, YYEEEE. This CDR3 comprises 15 residues. Trimming removed 5 bases from V and 3 bases from J, with 15 bases in between. Synthesis of TCR cDNA relied on 5'RACE template switching, which attached a universal primer site and UMIs. TCRdb re-called the 5' RACE reads through MiXCR, storing one row per CDR3 protein. This sample has some 300,000 distinct CDR3 sequences, with about 8.3% found just once. This clonotype was seen only a few times. The source is a man aged 18 to 35 who received the YFV17D yellow fever vaccine. The chain uses TRBV5-6 and TRBJ1-5, with D tentatively TRBD1 (6 bases). Material: PBMCs, obtained about 41 days after the first yellow fever vaccination. The CDR3 reads CASSKEGGYNQPQHF. The CDR3 DNA reads TGTGCCAGCAGTAAGGAGGGGGGGTACAATCAGCCCCAGCATTTT.